This T cell receptor beta chain was sequenced in a study of control samples from healthy donors and cancer patients. This table comes from immunoSEQ multiplex PCR, and its TCRdb copy is limited to in-frame clones, with some not included. Of 95,000 to 150,000 clones in the sample, 80% to 90% were seen once. Trimming shortened V by 1 base and J by 4 bases, and 2 bases separated the two germline ends. The CDR3 has 11 residues. Germline values: CDR1 SGHDT, CDR2 YYEEEE. The chain recombines TRBV5-6 with TRBJ2-5; D ambiguous. The clonotype comes from a man in his forties or fifties in good health. Sequenced input: blood. The CDR3 nucleotides are TGTGCCAGCAGCTTGCGAGAGACCCAGTACTTC. Translation: CASSLRETQYF.